A single sample is the source of the 4 T cell receptor beta chains below, sequenced in a study of CD8 T cells in Susac syndrome (dated by TCRdb to the late 2010s). Library creation used the immunoSEQ multiplex PCR assay. RNA was extracted using the RNeasy kit, and roughly 0.45 to 1 microgram was reverse transcribed with random hexamers. TCRdb reworked the public reads: Q25 trimming with fastp, MiXCR clone assembly, productive beta chains retained. A single entry per CDR3 protein holds the most common genes and DNA from its merged rows. The table for this sample lists over 150,000 distinct CDR3 sequences; roughly 94% of them were counted only once. The ten top clones hold around 0.094% of the sample. The sequenced sample was CD4+ T cells from PBMCs. Every receptor here comes from a human donor with Susac syndrome.

The chain has TRBV7-9 and TRBJ2-5; D remains unclear. Trimming removed 4 bases from V and 1 base from J, with 7 bases in between. The CDR3 spans 13 residues. The germline V gene encodes CDR1 SEHNR and CDR2 FQNEAQ (reference sequence). CDR3 protein: CASSSPGQETQYF. The CDR3 DNA reads as TGTGCCAGCAGCTCCCCCGGCCAAGAGACCCAGTACTTC.

The chain uses TRBV9 and TRBJ2-2; a possible D gene is TRBD2 (6 bases). The CDR3 is made up of 12 amino acids. Germline loops: CDR1 SGDLS, CDR2 YYNGEE. The V end lost 3 bases, the J end lost 6 bases, and 6 bases lay between the germline ends. Here the CDR3 DNA reads TGTGCCAGCAGCGAGCGGGCCGGGGAGCTGTTTTTT. It yields the protein CASSERAGELFF.

The V call is TRBV7-6, the J call TRBJ2-7; TRBD1 matches 8 bases. The CDR3 is 15 residues long. Trimming at V came to 5 bases and at J to 4 bases, leaving 10 bases not matched to a gene. Germline V lookup: CDR1 SGHVS, CDR2 FNYEAQ. The CDR3 loop is CASSRSDRGPYEQYF. The CDR3 nucleotides read TGTGCCAGCAGCCGCTCCGACAGGGGACCTTACGAGCAGTACTTC.

CDR3 sequence: CSARGQGHMNTEAFF. The CDR3 DNA reads as TGCAGTGCTAGAGGACAGGGACACATGAACACTGAAGCTTTCTTT. The chain combines TRBV20-1 with TRBJ1-1; TRBD1 agrees at 7 bases. V lost 1 base to trimming and J lost 0 bases; unmatched junction nucleotides: 5. The CDR3 is 15 amino acids. Per germline, CDR1 DFQATT and CDR2 SNEGSKA (reference sequence).